Described below is a single T cell receptor beta chain sequence and its context. These data originate in a study of blood T cell repertoires in COVID-19. Under the authors' procedure: The assay estimated nucleated cells by amplifying reference gene primers. Produced via immunoSEQ multiplex PCR; TCRdb's table is partial and in-frame only. That table furnishes V, J and clone size, whereas the DNA furnished D and trimming. The table shows just under 350,000 clones, with 65% to 85% occurring only once. V was clipped by 3 bases and J by 7 bases; unmatched bases: 4. This CDR3 is built from 14 residues. Germline assignment: CDR1 ENHRY and CDR2 SYGVKD.

Sequenced input: peripheral blood. The clonotype originates from a man under 40 with active or convalescent COVID-19. The chain recombines TRBV10-3 with TRBJ1-5; 9 positions match TRBD1. CDR3 DNA: TGTGCCATCAGTGAAGGGGACAGGGTCCAGCCCCAGCATTTT. Its translation is CAISEGDRVQPQHF.